One sample yielded the 29 T cell receptor beta chains listed below, sequenced in a study of T cell responses to AZD1222 COVID-19 vaccine. Produced via immunoSEQ multiplex PCR; TCRdb's table is partial and in-frame only. The sample consists of around 130,000 clones, 93% of them appearing once. Sequences were derived from peripheral blood, sampled on day 0 of AZD1222 vaccination. The receptors shown here come from an adult in good health.

This clone has only a few counts. The chain employs TRBV5-5 and TRBJ2-7; D is perhaps TRBD1 (6 bases). The V gene's germline CDR1 is SGHKS and CDR2 YYEKEE (reference sequence). The CDR3 covers 17 residues. The V end lost 0 bases, the J end lost 6 bases, and 22 bases lay between the germline ends. The CDR3 DNA sequence: TGTGCCAGCAGCTTGGGGCGGTTTGGGCAGGGGAACTTCGAGCAGTACTTC. Amino acids: CASSLGRFGQGNFEQYF.

The chain uses TRBV12-3 or TRBV12-4 and TRBJ1-1; unclear D gene. The CDR3 covers 10 residues. The V end was cut by 8 bases, the J end by 1 base, with 2 bases between. Here the CDR3 DNA reads TGTGCCAGCGGGAACACTGAAGCTTTCTTT. Translating it yields CASGNTEAFF.

This chain links TRBV3-1 (or the pseudogene TRBV3-2) with TRBJ1-5, with a tentative D call TRBD1 (5 bases). The V gene's germline CDR1 is LGHDT and CDR2 YNNKEL (reference sequence). CDR3 size: 14 residues. Trimming left V 0 bases short and J 8 bases short, with 11 bases between. CDR3 residues: CASSQDVSREPQHF. The CDR3 DNA sequence: TGTGCCAGCAGCCAAGACGTGAGCAGGGAGCCCCAGCATTTT.

The chain is built from TRBV19 and TRBJ1-2; unclear D gene. Germline loops: CDR1 LNHDA, CDR2 SQIVND (reference sequence). Trimming stripped 5 bases from V and 0 bases from J, with 16 bases between. The CDR3 runs to 16 residues. The DNA for the CDR3 is TGTGCCAGTAGTTCGTTAACAGAACACTCTAACTATGGCTACACCTTC. It translates to CASSSLTEHSNYGYTF.

This CDR3 reads CASSIDILGASDTGELFF. The CDR3 DNA reads as TGTGCCAGTAGTATAGATATCTTGGGGGCTAGTGACACCGGGGAGCTGTTTTTT. The chain links TRBV19 to TRBJ2-2, with D perhaps matching TRBD1 (6 bases). The CDR3 runs 18 residues. The V gene's germline CDR1 is LNHDA and CDR2 SQIVND (reference sequence). The V end was cut by 0 bases, the J end by 3 bases, with 17 bases between. Supplemented by reference TRBV19 and TRBJ2-2, the full variable domain reads DGGITQSPKYLFRKEGQNVTLSCEQNLNHDAMYWYRQDPGQGLRLIYYSQIVNDFQKGDIAEGYSVSREKKESFPLTVTSAQKNPTAFYLCASSIDILGASDTGELFFGEGSRLTVL.

The chain combines TRBV19 with TRBJ1-5; D ambiguous. V dropped 9 bases and J dropped 7 bases, with 10 bases sitting between them. The germline CDR1 and CDR2 sequences are LNHDA and SQIVND (reference sequence). The CDR3 runs 11 residues. This CDR3 reads CARAGVQPQHF. The CDR3 DNA reads TGTGCCAGAGCCGGGGTACAGCCCCAGCATTTT.

J is TRBJ1-6 and V is TRBV27; weak D call: TRBD1 (5 bases). The CDR3 contains 14 residues. Germline values: CDR1 MNHEY, CDR2 SMNVEV (reference sequence). The germline V and J ends were trimmed by 6 bases and 3 bases, with 9 bases remaining between them. CDR3 in amino acids: CASRKDSYNSPLHF. DNA of the CDR3: TGTGCCAGCAGAAAAGACAGCTATAATTCACCCCTCCACTTT.

This chain joins TRBV5-1 and TRBJ2-5; 10 bases fit TRBD1. V shed 6 bases and J 4 bases; nucleotides not matched to a gene: 6. The CDR3 loop spans 14 amino acids. Germline V CDR1 and CDR2: SGHRS, YFSETQ. CDR3 in amino acids: CASKTGGVGETQYF. The CDR3 coding sequence is TGCGCCAGCAAGACAGGGGGCGTCGGAGAGACCCAGTACTTC.

This clone was seen just once. The genes are TRBV9 and TRBJ2-1; the match to TRBD2 covers 12 bases. The CDR3 loop spans 16 amino acids. CDR1 SGDLS and CDR2 YYNGEE come from the germline V gene. The ends lost 3 bases at V and 10 bases at J; junction bases unmatched: 11. In nucleotides, the CDR3 is TGTGCCAGCAGCGGCCGGCGGACTAGCGGGACCGGGGAGCAGTTCTTC. It specifies CASSGRRTSGTGEQFF.

This clone was detected once. The chain has TRBV10-3 and TRBJ2-7, with 7 bases aligning to TRBD2. Germline CDR1 reads ENHRY; CDR2 reads SYGVKD. The CDR3 has 13 residues. Germline trimming cut 2 bases from V and 7 bases from J; bases unmatched to any gene: 5. As DNA, the CDR3 is TGTGCCATCAGTGAGAGCGGGGTGGGAGAGCAGTACTTC. This sequence encodes CAISESGVGEQYF.

Only a few counts were recorded for this clone. The rearrangement uses TRBV10-3 and TRBJ1-5, with TRBD1 as a possible D gene (5 bases). Germline V gives CDR1 ENHRY, CDR2 SYGVKD. Trimming removed 2 bases from V and 1 base from J, with 9 bases in between. The CDR3 covers 15 residues. CDR3 amino acids: CAISETPGSNQPQHF. CDR3 bases: TGTGCCATCAGTGAGACCCCAGGGAGCAATCAGCCCCAGCATTTT.

The rearrangement links TRBV28 to TRBJ1-2; D not resolved. Per the germline V gene, CDR1 is MDHEN and CDR2 is SYDVKM. The germline V and J ends were trimmed by 7 bases and 6 bases, with 12 bases remaining between them. The CDR3 runs 12 residues. The CDR3 protein is CASNQMTHGYTF. The CDR3 coding sequence is TGTGCCAGCAACCAGATGACACATGGCTACACCTTC.

The chain has TRBV30 and TRBJ1-2; the D is unclear. The V end was cut by 4 bases, the J end by 3 bases, with 3 bases between. Germline V gene lookup returns CDR1 GTSNPN and CDR2 SVGIG (reference sequence). The CDR3 loop spans 10 amino acids. The CDR3: CAWNDYGYTF. In DNA form, the CDR3 reads TGTGCCTGGAATGACTATGGCTACACCTTC.

V and J are TRBV4-3 and TRBJ1-4, with D hard to call. The CDR3 consists of 14 residues. Between the trimmed V and J ends, which lost 0 bases and 5 bases, there was a span of 7 bases. CDR1 and CDR2 (germline): LGHNA, YSLEER. The CDR3 DNA reads TGCGCCAGCAGCCAAGACAATGAAAATGAAAAACTGTTTTTT. Amino acids: CASSQDNENEKLFF.

The chain has TRBV5-1 and TRBJ2-1; D assignment may be TRBD1 or TRBD2 (6 bases each). Germline V gene data show CDR1 as SGHRS and CDR2 as YFSETQ. This CDR3 is built from 13 residues. Trimming took off 7 bases at V and 6 bases at J, with 14 bases between the two ends. This chain's CDR3 is CASLRDTGNEQFF. Here the CDR3 DNA reads TGCGCCAGCTTGCGGGACACGGGCAATGAGCAGTTCTTC.

The chain joins TRBV7-8 to TRBJ1-2; no clear D. Germline V CDR1 and CDR2: SGHVS, FQNEAQ. The germline V and J ends were trimmed by 1 base and 1 base, with 7 bases remaining between them. This CDR3 has 14 residues. The CDR3 here is CASSLEGFNYGYTF. CDR3 coding DNA: TGTGCCAGCAGCTTAGAAGGGTTTAACTATGGCTACACCTTC.

The J gene is TRBJ2-2, the V gene TRBV9, with 7 bases identical to TRBD1. The germline V gene has CDR1 SGDLS and CDR2 YYNGEE. This CDR3 comprises 15 residues. With 0 bases clipped from V and 2 bases from J, the junction kept 1 base outside the gene matches. CDR3 bases: TGTGCCAGCAGCGTAGGGGACAGTAACACCGGGGAGCTGTTTTTT. It is translated as CASSVGDSNTGELFF.

This sequence joins TRBV4-1 and TRBJ1-6; tentatively, D is TRBD1 (5 bases). The CDR3 runs to 15 residues. With 6 bases removed from V and 8 bases from J, the gap between germline ends came to 17 bases. Germline V gene data show CDR1 as MGHRA and CDR2 as YSYEKL. DNA of the CDR3: TGCGCCAGCAGTCCCCGGGGCGGCGTCGATTCACCCCTCCACTTT. Its protein is CASSPRGGVDSPLHF.

The CDR3 bases are TGTGCCAGCAGCTTAGCGCATGGTAGCGGCGGTACAATTGAGCAGTTCTTC. Its translation is CASSLAHGSGGTIEQFF. This rearrangement joins TRBV7-8 to TRBJ2-1; TRBD2 might be the D (6 bases). Per germline, CDR1 SGHVS and CDR2 FQNEAQ. The CDR3 has 17 amino acids. Trimming removed 0 bases at V and 9 bases at J, with 21 bases between.

The V call is TRBV13, the J call TRBJ1-3; tentatively, D is TRBD1 (6 bases). Germline V gene data show CDR1 as PRHDT and CDR2 as FYEKMQ (reference sequence). Trimming pared 5 bases from V and 4 bases from J, leaving 15 bases between. This CDR3 contains 15 residues. The CDR3 nucleotides read TGTGCCAGCAGCACGTACAGGGCATCCGGAAACACCATATATTTT. The encoded protein is CASSTYRASGNTIYF.

J is TRBJ1-5 and V is TRBV6-5; the D is unclear. The V gene's germline CDR1 is MNHEY and CDR2 SVGAGI. The CDR3 consists of 14 residues. Trimming took off 0 bases at V and 5 bases at J, with 8 bases between the two ends. In DNA form, the CDR3 reads TGTGCCAGCAGTTACTCGAGATTCTATCAGCCCCAGCATTTT. Amino acids: CASSYSRFYQPQHF.

The CDR3 DNA follows: TGTGCCAGCGACGGTGGACTAAGCAATCAGCCCCAGCATTTT. Translation gives CASDGGLSNQPQHF. The chain joins TRBV2 to TRBJ1-5, with D uncertain. V was trimmed by 8 bases and J by 1 base, leaving 12 bases between them. The germline V gene has CDR1 SNHLY and CDR2 FYNNEI. CDR3 size: 14 residues. Full variable domain (rest looked up from reference TRBV2 and TRBJ1-5): EPEVTQTPSHQVTQMGQEVILRCVPISNHLYFYWYRQILGQKVEFLVSFYNNEISEKSEIFDDQFSVERPDGSNFTLKIRSTKLEDSAMYFCASDGGLSNQPQHFGDGTRLSIL.

The V and J genes are TRBV10-1 and TRBJ2-6, with D possibly TRBD1 on 5 matching bases. The CDR3 extends over 18 amino acids. V lost 10 bases, J lost 4 bases, and 26 bases lay in between. From germline, CDR1 is WNHNN and CDR2 SYGVQD (reference sequence). For the CDR3, the DNA is TGCGCCACCAGGGTCACGGTTTTCGTGATCTCCGGGGCCAACGTCCTGACTTTC. Its protein product is CATRVTVFVISGANVLTF.

The chain carries TRBV2 and TRBJ2-7; TRBD1 is a possible D gene (6 bases). This CDR3 is built from 13 residues. Germline CDR1 and CDR2: SNHLY and FYNNEI. V shed 5 bases and J shed 1 base, with 9 bases lying between them. The CDR3 sequence: CASSPGQSYEQYF. CDR3 nucleotides: TGTGCCAGCAGTCCAGGACAGTCCTACGAGCAGTACTTC.

This chain connects TRBV7-9 to TRBJ1-1; D gene unclear. CDR3 length equals 14 residues. The germline V gene has CDR1 SEHNR and CDR2 FQNEAQ (reference sequence). V was shortened by 3 bases and J by 4 bases, with 12 bases between the two germline ends. The CDR3: CASSFGPPSTEAFF. The CDR3 coding sequence is TGTGCCAGCAGCTTCGGCCCACCCTCCACTGAAGCTTTCTTT.

The V and J genes are TRBV14 and TRBJ2-3; D ambiguous. This CDR3 has 13 amino acids. Per the germline V gene, CDR1 is SGHDN and CDR2 is FVKESK. The V end was cut by 4 bases, the J end by 6 bases, with 11 bases between. CDR3: CASSLDPRDTQYF. The DNA of the CDR3 is TGTGCCAGCAGCCTGGATCCGCGGGATACGCAGTATTTT. Full variable domain (rest looked up from reference TRBV14 and TRBJ2-3): EAGVTQFPSHSVIEKGQTVTLRCDPISGHDNLYWYRRVMGKEIKFLLHFVKESKQDESGMPNNRFLAERTGGTYSTLKVQPAELEDSGVYFCASSLDPRDTQYFGPGTRLTVL.

The chain couples TRBV6-2 or TRBV6-3 to TRBJ2-7; the D call may be TRBD1 or TRBD2 (6 bases each). Germline-derived CDR1 and CDR2 are MNHEY and SVGEGT. V was cut by 4 bases and J by 5 bases, with 18 bases left in between. This CDR3 comprises 15 residues. CDR3 protein: CASSFLLPGADEQYF. CDR3 in DNA: TGTGCCAGCAGTTTCCTCCTTCCGGGGGCTGACGAGCAGTACTTC.

V gene TRBV29-1 combines with J gene TRBJ2-7, with D maybe TRBD1 (6 bases). Trimming left V 6 bases short and J 3 bases short, with 12 bases between. Germline loops: CDR1 SQVTM, CDR2 ANQGSEA. The CDR3 has 12 amino acids. This CDR3 reads CSVEGQYYEQYF. The CDR3 DNA reads TGCAGCGTAGAGGGACAATACTACGAGCAGTACTTC.

The gene calls are TRBV6-5 and TRBJ2-7, with D possibly being TRBD2 (5 bases). With 2 bases removed from V and 7 bases from J, the gap between germline ends came to 12 bases. The CDR3 runs 13 residues. CDR1 MNHEY and CDR2 SVGAGI come from the germline V gene. The CDR3: CASSYPSRREQYF. The CDR3 DNA follows: TGTGCCAGCAGTTACCCTTCTAGGAGGGAGCAGTACTTC.